One sample yielded the 22 T cell receptor beta chains listed below, sequenced in a study of identical twins. TCRdb reprocessed the 5' RACE reads with MiXCR, giving one entry per CDR3 protein. The sample has 450,000 or so distinct CDR3 sequences, 12% to 15% seen once. These data were also reused for a study on yellow fever vaccine responses in identical twins.

The sample taken for sequencing was CD4+ T cells sorted from blood. All receptors come from a young woman in good health.

The rearrangement links TRBV6-2 or TRBV6-3 to TRBJ2-6, with 7 bases aligning to TRBD1. The CDR3 totals 16 residues. The J segment lost 4 bases and the V segment lost 2 bases, leaving 5 bases of the junction unmatched. Per the germline V gene, CDR1 is MNHEY and CDR2 is SVGEGT. The CDR3 loop is CASSYDRVVGANVLTF. Written as DNA, the CDR3 is TGTGCCAGCAGTTACGACAGGGTGGTAGGGGCCAACGTCCTGACTTTC.

This clonotype occurred many times. The rearrangement joins TRBV5-5 to TRBJ2-1, with 8 bases identical to TRBD1. The length of the CDR3 is 15 residues. Per germline, CDR1 SGHKS and CDR2 YYEKEE (reference sequence). The V gene end was trimmed by 5 bases and the J gene end by 7 bases; junction bases not matched to a gene: 11. The CDR3, as DNA: TGTGCCAGCAGGATCCCAGGGGGCTCGGGGAATGAGCAGTTCTTC. Translated, it gives CASRIPGGSGNEQFF.

The rearrangement links TRBV5-1 to TRBJ2-1; D perhaps matches TRBD2 (6 bases). The CDR3 runs 17 residues. Trimming removed 4 bases at V and 0 bases at J, with 17 bases between. Germline CDR1 SGHRS, CDR2 YFSETQ. The CDR3 loop reads CASSTGSGGSSYNEQFF. The CDR3 DNA is TGCGCCAGCAGCACCGGGAGTGGGGGGAGCTCCTACAATGAGCAGTTCTTC. Supplemented by reference TRBV5-1 and TRBJ2-1, the full variable domain reads KAGVTQTPRYLIKTRGQQVTLSCSPISGHRSVSWYQQTPGQGLQFLFEYFSETQRNKGNFPGRFSGRQFSNSRSEMNVSTLELGDSALYLCASSTGSGGSSYNEQFFGPGTRLTVL.

This clonotype was counted only a few times. The chain employs TRBV24-1 and TRBJ2-3, with D maybe TRBD1 (6 bases). CDR3 size: 16 residues. Trimming cost V 3 bases and J 4 bases, with 16 bases left between them. Germline CDR1 reads KGHDR; CDR2 reads SFDVKD. The CDR3: CATSDRPGTTSDTQYF. The CDR3, as DNA: TGTGCCACCAGTGATCGTCCCGGGACAACCTCAGATACGCAGTATTTT.

This clonotype was counted only a few times. The chain joins TRBV14 to TRBJ2-7; the D gene is possibly TRBD1 (6 bases). This CDR3 is 14 amino acids long. The germline V gene has CDR1 SGHDN and CDR2 FVKESK. Deletions cut 3 bases from V and 4 bases from J, with 13 bases between. The CDR3 here is CASSQMDSDYEQYF. The CDR3 DNA reads as TGTGCCAGCAGCCAGATGGACAGCGATTACGAGCAGTACTTC.

J is TRBJ2-7 and V is TRBV28; TRBD2 matches at 7 bases. Germline V CDR1 and CDR2: MDHEN, SYDVKM. The CDR3 has 13 amino acids. Losses at the gene ends were 6 bases for V and 7 bases for J; bases not matched to a gene: 9. CDR3 nucleotide sequence: TGTGCCAGCAGCTCAAGCGGGGTGGGTGAGCAGTACTTC. The encoded protein is CASSSSGVGEQYF.

The V gene is TRBV7-3, the J gene TRBJ2-7, with 7 positions matching TRBD1. The V and J ends lost 1 base and 5 bases, in that order; junction bases with no gene match: 2. The CDR3 is 13 amino acids. The germline CDR1 and CDR2 sequences are SGHTA and FQGTGA. For the CDR3, the DNA is TGTGCCAGCAGCTTAAAGGGGGCCCACGAGCAGTACTTC. Its protein is CASSLKGAHEQYF.

This clonotype was picked up a small number of times. The chain employs TRBV10-3 and TRBJ1-2; D is uncertain. This CDR3 is 15 amino acids long. V was cut by 4 bases and J by 4 bases, with 16 bases left in between. The germline CDR1 and CDR2 sequences are ENHRY and SYGVKD. The DNA for the CDR3 is TGTGCCATCAGTGGTGGCATCGATATCCTCTATGGCTACACCTTC. It is translated as CAISGGIDILYGYTF.

This clonotype occurred a few times. This sequence joins TRBV7-2 and TRBJ1-2, with D possibly TRBD1 on 6 matching bases. The CDR3 loop spans 15 amino acids. V lost 3 bases and J lost 2, with 13 bases in between. Per the germline V gene, CDR1 is SGHTA and CDR2 is FQGNSA. The CDR3 nucleotides read TGTGCCAGCAGCTTCAAGACAGGATTCAACTATGGCTACACCTTC. This sequence encodes CASSFKTGFNYGYTF.

This clonotype has just a few counts. The chain has TRBV5-1 and TRBJ2-1, with a tentative D call TRBD1 (6 bases). This CDR3 is built from 16 residues. The V gene's germline CDR1 is SGHRS and CDR2 YFSETQ. V lost 3 bases, J lost 1 base, and 14 bases lay in between. The CDR3 is CASSSIRGDSYNEQFF. CDR3 coding DNA: TGCGCCAGCAGCTCCATCAGGGGTGATTCCTACAATGAGCAGTTCTTC.

This chain connects TRBV6-2 or TRBV6-3 to TRBJ2-1; tentatively, D is TRBD1 (6 bases). CDR3 length: 13 amino acids. The germline CDR1 and CDR2 sequences are MNHEY and SVGEGT. Trimming removed 5 bases from V and 9 bases from J, with 14 bases in between. The CDR3, as DNA: TGTGCCAGCAGTCTCACAGGGACCAGTGAGCAGTTCTTC. Residues: CASSLTGTSEQFF.

The rearrangement uses TRBV14 and TRBJ2-6, with 9 bases identical to TRBD1. J lost 2 bases, V lost 2 bases, and 10 bases had no gene match. The CDR3 length is 19 residues. Germline V gives CDR1 SGHDN, CDR2 FVKESK. The CDR3 nucleotides are TGTGCCAGCAGCCAATGGTTAGGACAGGGGCTGGCTGGGGCCAACGTCCTGACTTTC. Translated: CASSQWLGQGLAGANVLTF.

V and J are TRBV11-2 and TRBJ2-5, with 7 positions matching TRBD1. V was pared by 4 bases and J by 1 base, with 9 bases of the junction left unmatched. Germline V gene data show CDR1 as SGHAT and CDR2 as FQNNGV. This CDR3 region has 16 residues. The CDR3 loop is CASSYGTQGVQETQYF. CDR3 DNA sequence: TGTGCCAGCAGCTACGGGACCCAGGGGGTCCAAGAGACCCAGTACTTC.

This clonotype has ten or more counts. J is TRBJ2-5 and V is TRBV5-1, with 7 bases lining up with TRBD1. V was clipped by 5 bases and J by 0 bases; unmatched bases: 1. This CDR3 is built from 13 residues. CDR1 and CDR2 (germline): SGHRS, YFSETQ. The chain's CDR3 is CASRGTDQETQYF. The DNA of the CDR3 is TGCGCCAGCAGGGGGACAGACCAAGAGACCCAGTACTTC.

The rearrangement joins TRBV3-1 to TRBJ2-3; no clear D. This CDR3 has 11 residues. Germline assignment: CDR1 LGHDT and CDR2 YNNKEL (reference sequence). Trimming removed 1 base at V and 9 bases at J, with 5 bases between. In nucleotides, the CDR3 is TGTGCCAGCAGCCAAGTAGGAACGCAGTATTTT. Its translation is CASSQVGTQYF.

This clonotype was recorded many times. This chain uses TRBV5-1 with TRBJ1-4; the D is unclear. V gave up 4 bases and J gave up 0 bases, with 10 bases separating them. The CDR3 sequence is 15 residues long. From germline, CDR1 is SGHRS and CDR2 YFSETQ. For the CDR3, the DNA is TGCGCCAGCAGCAAGGACGGAACAACTAATGAAAAACTGTTTTTT. It specifies CASSKDGTTNEKLFF.

This clonotype has just a few counts. The chain links TRBV19 to TRBJ2-1; 10 positions match TRBD1. The germline gives CDR1 LNHDA, CDR2 SQIVND (reference sequence). V was pared by 6 bases and J by 6 bases, with 5 bases of the junction left unmatched. The length of the CDR3 is 14 residues. CDR3 DNA sequence: TGTGCCAGTAGCGCCGGGACAGGGGCCAATGAGCAGTTCTTC. It translates to CASSAGTGANEQFF.

This clonotype occurred a few times. This chain joins TRBV24-1 and TRBJ2-7; 11 bases agree with TRBD1. V lost 2 bases, J lost 4 bases, and 3 bases stayed unmatched. The CDR3 contains 15 residues. Germline CDR1 and CDR2: KGHDR and SFDVKD. CDR3 coding DNA: TGTGCCACCAGTGATTGGACAGGGGGCGCATACGAGCAGTACTTC. Its protein product is CATSDWTGGAYEQYF.

This clonotype came up many times. The chain uses TRBV3-1 and TRBJ1-4; 9 positions agree with TRBD1. The CDR3 extends over 14 amino acids. The germline V gene has CDR1 LGHDT and CDR2 YNNKEL (reference sequence). J gave up 7 bases and V 3 bases, and 3 bases lay outside the gene matches. CDR3 nucleotides: TGTGCCAGCAGCCACGGACAGGGGACTGAAAAACTGTTTTTT. Translating gives CASSHGQGTEKLFF.

This chain links TRBV28 with TRBJ1-1; no definite D call. Germline V gene lookup returns CDR1 MDHEN and CDR2 SYDVKM. Deletions cut 6 bases from V and 0 bases from J, with 11 bases between. This CDR3 region has 14 residues. The CDR3 nucleotides are TGTGCCAGCAGCCCGAGGGAAATGAACACTGAAGCTTTCTTT. Amino acid sequence: CASSPREMNTEAFF.

This chain links TRBV9 with TRBJ2-7; D gene unclear. The CDR3 totals 14 residues. Germline CDR1 and CDR2: SGDLS and YYNGEE. The V gene lost 0 bases and the J gene lost 3 bases, with 10 bases spanning the gap. The CDR3 is CASSVADGYYEQYF. In nucleotides, the CDR3 is TGTGCCAGCAGCGTAGCGGACGGATACTACGAGCAGTACTTC.

This clonotype has only a few counts. The V call is TRBV7-2, the J call TRBJ2-7; a possible D gene is TRBD1 (6 bases). Germline V lookup: CDR1 SGHTA, CDR2 FQGNSA. There are 11 residues in the CDR3. V was trimmed by 3 bases and J by 10 bases, leaving 10 bases between them. This CDR3 reads CASSFNRVQYF. The DNA of the CDR3 is TGTGCCAGCAGCTTCAACAGGGTTCAGTACTTC. Full variable domain (outside the CDR3, taken from reference TRBV7-2 and TRBJ2-7): GAGVSQSPSNKVTEKGKDVELRCDPISGHTALYWYRQSLGQGLEFLIYFQGNSAPDKSGLPSDRFSAERTGGSVSTLTIQRTQQEDSAVYLCASSFNRVQYFGPGTRLTVT.